One and the same sample provided the 32 T cell receptor beta chains below, sequenced in a study of shared clonotypes between healthy human individuals. The repertoire was sequenced with immunoSEQ multiplex PCR; TCRdb's copy has only in-frame clones and lacks some. The data contain 2 million to 2.5 million clones, more than 80% of them singletons. Sequencing used naive CD4+ T cells from PBMCs. The subset was: CD45RA+ positively selected. Receptors were obtained from a man younger than 30 in good health. Some clones in this sample may be carry-over from other donors' samples.

This sequence joins TRBV5-1 and TRBJ2-1; D remains ambiguous. The V gene lost 4 bases and the J gene lost 8 bases, with 13 bases spanning the gap. CDR1 and CDR2 (germline): SGHRS, YFSETQ. The CDR3 is made up of 13 amino acids. CDR3 in DNA: TGCGCCAGCAGCCGGACGGCTGCGGATGAGCAGTTCTTC. Its protein is CASSRTAADEQFF. Drawing the rest from reference TRBV5-1 and TRBJ2-1, the complete variable domain is KAGVTQTPRYLIKTRGQQVTLSCSPISGHRSVSWYQQTPGQGLQFLFEYFSETQRNKGNFPGRFSGRQFSNSRSEMNVSTLELGDSALYLCASSRTAADEQFFGPGTRLTVL.

The chain carries TRBV18 and TRBJ1-1, with D perhaps matching TRBD1 (5 bases). In germline, CDR1 is KGHSH, CDR2 LQKENI. The CDR3 is made up of 14 amino acids. With 1 base removed from V and 2 bases from J, the gap between germline ends came to 8 bases. The CDR3 sequence: CASSPRQINTEAFF. The CDR3 nucleotides are TGTGCCAGCTCACCACGACAGATTAACACTGAAGCTTTCTTT. Full variable domain (outside the CDR3, taken from reference TRBV18 and TRBJ1-1): NAGVMQNPRHLVRRRGQEARLRCSPMKGHSHVYWYRQLPEEGLKFMVYLQKENIIDESGMPKERFSAEFPKEGPSILRIQQVVRGDSAAYFCASSPRQINTEAFFGQGTRLTVV.

The V and J genes are TRBV11-3 and TRBJ2-1, with TRBD2 matching over 7 bases. The CDR3 consists of 12 residues. The V gene's germline CDR1 is SGHNT and CDR2 YENEEA. V shed 2 bases and J 10 bases; nucleotides not matched to a gene: 2. The CDR3 nucleotides are TGTGCCAGCAGCTTAAGTAGCGGGGAGCAGTTCTTC. This encodes CASSLSSGEQFF.

The chain uses TRBV5-1 and TRBJ2-1, with D perhaps matching TRBD2 (6 bases). Germline CDR1 SGHRS, CDR2 YFSETQ. The CDR3 is 15 residues long. The ends were cut back, 5 bases at V and 0 bases at J, with 12 bases in the middle. The CDR3: CASRLLASSYNEQFF. The CDR3 coding sequence is TGCGCCAGCAGACTACTAGCTTCCTCCTACAATGAGCAGTTCTTC. Full variable domain (missing parts from reference TRBV5-1 and TRBJ2-1): KAGVTQTPRYLIKTRGQQVTLSCSPISGHRSVSWYQQTPGQGLQFLFEYFSETQRNKGNFPGRFSGRQFSNSRSEMNVSTLELGDSALYLCASRLLASSYNEQFFGPGTRLTVL.

CDR3 residues: CASSPVSSGNTIYF. The CDR3 region has the DNA TGTGCCAGCAGCCCAGTGAGCTCTGGAAACACCATATATTTT. V and J are TRBV6-5 and TRBJ1-3; the D is unclear. Germline CDR1 reads MNHEY; CDR2 reads SVGAGI. V was trimmed by 6 bases and J by 0 bases, leaving 9 bases between them. The CDR3 spans 14 residues.

The J gene is TRBJ1-3, the V gene TRBV11-3; D is unclear. Between the trimmed V and J ends, which lost 3 bases and 1 base, there was a span of 13 bases. Germline V lookup: CDR1 SGHNT, CDR2 YENEEA. The CDR3 has 16 residues. CDR3 DNA: TGTGCCAGCAGCTTGAGCCGGGTCTGGTCTGGAAACACCATATATTTT. This sequence encodes CASSLSRVWSGNTIYF.

For this clone: The germline gene is not matched at one end of the junction; a read error may be the cause. The same CDR3 is also encoded by other DNA sequences in this sample. This chain links TRBV27 with TRBJ2-1; D is unclear. CDR3 length: 12 residues. The germline V gene has CDR1 MNHEY and CDR2 SMNVEV (reference sequence). The DNA of the CDR3 is TGTGCCAGCAGTCTATCTCACAATGAGCAGTTCTTC. This sequence encodes CASSLSHNEQFF.

The chain recombines TRBV11-2 with TRBJ2-5; possibly TRBD2 for D (6 bases). Germline lookup yields CDR1 SGHAT and CDR2 FQNNGV. Trimming pared 4 bases from V and 4 bases from J, leaving 16 bases between. The CDR3 is 15 amino acids. CDR3 region: CASSSTGGSSETQYF. The CDR3 DNA sequence: TGTGCCAGCAGCTCCACTGGGGGGAGCTCAGAGACCCAGTACTTC.

This clone came up once. This chain uses TRBV5-1 with TRBJ1-3; D is perhaps TRBD1 (6 bases). Between the trimmed V and J ends, which lost 0 bases and 1 base, there was a span of 11 bases. The germline gives CDR1 SGHRS, CDR2 YFSETQ. The CDR3 is 16 amino acids. CDR3 protein: CASSLDATGSGNTIYF. As DNA, the CDR3 is TGCGCCAGCAGCTTGGACGCGACAGGTTCTGGAAACACCATATATTTT.

The chain joins TRBV4-2 to TRBJ2-7; 7 bases are shared with TRBD2. V dropped 0 bases and J dropped 1; count of bases not matched to a gene: 6. CDR1 and CDR2 (germline): LGHNA, YNFKEQ. This CDR3 region has 16 residues. In DNA form, the CDR3 reads TGTGCCAGCAGCCAAGACGTCCGCGGGGGTTCCTACGAGCAGTACTTC. Translated: CASSQDVRGGSYEQYF.

V gene TRBV18 combines with J gene TRBJ2-3; D is perhaps TRBD2 (5 bases). V lost 6 bases to trimming and J lost 1 base, with 17 bases between them. This CDR3 region has 16 residues. CDR1 and CDR2 from the germline V gene are KGHSH and LQKENI. The CDR3 DNA sequence: TGTGCCAGCTCCCCGGTGGCGGGCGGTGGCACAGATACGCAGTATTTT. Its protein is CASSPVAGGGTDTQYF.

A few counts support this clone. In the same sample, other DNA sequences code for this CDR3. The chain couples TRBV28 to TRBJ1-2, with 7 bases that match TRBD1. V gave up 6 bases and J gave up 4 bases; unmatched junction bases: 2. CDR3 length: 12 amino acids. Germline V gene lookup returns CDR1 MDHEN and CDR2 SYDVKM. CDR3 residues: CASRRDSYGYTF. The CDR3 DNA is TGTGCCAGCAGGCGGGACAGCTATGGCTACACCTTC.

Of note for this clone: The sample holds other DNA sequences that translate to the same CDR3. This sequence joins TRBV29-1 and TRBJ2-7; no definite D call. The germline V and J ends were trimmed by 4 bases and 3 bases, with 4 bases remaining between them. The CDR3 has 10 amino acids. Germline V gene data show CDR1 as SQVTM and CDR2 as ANQGSEA. CDR3: CSVVFYEQYF. CDR3 nucleotide sequence: TGCAGCGTTGTATTCTACGAGCAGTACTTC.

The sample holds many counts of this clone. The chain recombines TRBV19 with TRBJ2-1, with TRBD2 matching 8 bases. CDR3 length equals 14 residues. V lost 3 bases and J lost 9; bases outside the gene matches: 7. Germline V gene sequence: CDR1 LNHDA, CDR2 SQIVND (reference sequence). In nucleotides, the CDR3 is TGTGCCAGTAGTATTTCGGGAGGGCCGAGTGAGCAGTTCTTC. Protein sequence: CASSISGGPSEQFF.

The J gene is TRBJ2-3, the V gene TRBV2; 14 bases match TRBD2. J lost 4 bases, V lost 5 bases, and 5 bases had no gene match. This CDR3 region has 16 residues. Germline V CDR1 and CDR2: SNHLY, FYNNEI. Written as DNA, the CDR3 is TGTGCCAGCAGTCAGAGACTAGCGGGAGGGGCAGATACGCAGTATTTT. Its translation is CASSQRLAGGADTQYF.

This chain connects TRBV5-4 to TRBJ1-5; D not resolved. Germline CDR1 is SGHNT and CDR2 is YYREEE (reference sequence). Trimming pared 1 base from V and 9 bases from J, leaving 8 bases between. CDR3 length equals 12 residues. The CDR3 nucleotides are TGTGCCAGCAGCTTGTTAGATGGGCCCCAGCATTTT. Its translation is CASSLLDGPQHF.

The V gene is TRBV27, the J gene TRBJ2-7; D call uncertain. The germline V and J ends were trimmed by 2 bases and 2 bases, with 10 bases remaining between them. Germline CDR1 is MNHEY and CDR2 is SMNVEV (reference sequence). CDR3 size: 14 residues. The CDR3 sequence is CASSLETPPYEQYF. DNA of the CDR3: TGTGCCAGCAGTTTAGAAACCCCTCCCTACGAGCAGTACTTC.

The chain joins TRBV6-1 to TRBJ2-7; the match to TRBD2 covers 11 bases. The CDR3 sequence is 18 residues long. Germline CDR1 reads MNHNS; CDR2 reads SASEGT. V lost 3 bases, J lost 3 bases, and 13 bases stayed unmatched. The CDR3, as DNA: TGTGCCAGCAGTGACCTCGAGACTAGCGGGGCCCACTTCTACGAGCAGTACTTC. Its protein is CASSDLETSGAHFYEQYF.

The chain employs TRBV18 and TRBJ2-7; 8 bases are a match to TRBD1. Per germline, CDR1 KGHSH and CDR2 LQKENI. With V trimmed by 6 bases and J by 4 bases, 8 bases remained unmatched. The CDR3 spans 14 residues. The DNA for the CDR3 is TGTGCCAGCTCCCACCGGGACAGGCCATACGAGCAGTACTTC. Amino acid sequence: CASSHRDRPYEQYF.

The V call is TRBV25-1, the J call TRBJ2-5; 13 positions agree with TRBD2. CDR1 is MGHDK and CDR2 is SYGVNS in the germline V gene. The CDR3 consists of 16 residues. V gave up 7 bases and J gave up 5 bases; unmatched junction bases: 10. CDR3 protein: CASTPGLAGLTETQYF. DNA for the CDR3: TGTGCCAGCACCCCGGGACTAGCGGGACTTACTGAGACCCAGTACTTC.

A note on this clone: Within the sample, other DNA sequences also encode this same CDR3. The rearrangement uses TRBV27 and TRBJ1-5, with D uncertain. Trimming took off 5 bases at V and 0 bases at J, with 11 bases between the two ends. The CDR3 runs 15 residues. CDR1 is MNHEY and CDR2 is SMNVEV in the germline V gene (reference sequence). The chain's CDR3 is CASSPFLDSNQPQHF. The CDR3 DNA sequence: TGTGCCAGCAGTCCCTTCTTAGATAGCAATCAGCCCCAGCATTTT.

This chain links TRBV11-2 with TRBJ1-2, with D tentatively TRBD1 (5 bases). V was pared by 2 bases and J by 4 bases, with 11 bases between. Germline V CDR1 and CDR2: SGHAT, FQNNGV. The CDR3 has 14 amino acids. The CDR3 spells CASSLLGQGYGYTF. The CDR3 coding sequence is TGTGCCAGCAGCTTACTAGGACAAGGCTATGGCTACACCTTC. The variable domain in full, completed from reference TRBV11-2 and TRBJ1-2, reads EAGVAQSPRYKIIEKRQSVAFWCNPISGHATLYWYQQILGQGPKLLIQFQNNGVVDDSQLPKDRFSAERLKGVDSTLKIQPAKLEDSAVYLCASSLLGQGYGYTFGSGTRLTVV.

The chain joins TRBV27 to TRBJ2-2, with 7 bases lining up with TRBD2. Germline loops: CDR1 MNHEY, CDR2 SMNVEV (reference sequence). This CDR3 contains 18 residues. V lost 6 bases, J lost 6 bases, and 19 bases stayed unmatched. DNA for the CDR3: TGTGCCAGCAGCCTCGTGGGTATTGGACTAGATAACTCCGGGGAGCTGTTTTTT. Protein sequence: CASSLVGIGLDNSGELFF.

This clone was detected once. The chain links TRBV5-1 to TRBJ2-7; D is possibly TRBD1 or TRBD2 (7 bases each). Trimming took 3 bases from V and 1 from J, leaving 17 bases between them. The V gene's germline CDR1 is SGHRS and CDR2 YFSETQ. This CDR3 region has 16 residues. In DNA form, the CDR3 reads TGCGCCAGCAGCTCAGGGGGGGCTTCCGCATCCTACGAGCAGTACTTC. Amino acids: CASSSGGASASYEQYF.

The CDR3 sequence is CASSQPGLAGVHEQFF. The CDR3 DNA follows: TGTGCCAGCAGCCAACCGGGACTAGCGGGAGTCCATGAGCAGTTCTTC. The chain has TRBV5-4 and TRBJ2-1, with 14 positions matching TRBD2. Germline lookup yields CDR1 SGHNT and CDR2 YYREEE (reference sequence). The length of the CDR3 is 16 residues. The ends lost 4 bases at V and 8 bases at J; junction bases unmatched: 8.

In the case of this clone: The sample holds other DNA sequences that translate to the same CDR3. The J gene is TRBJ2-7, the V gene TRBV28; 10 positions match TRBD2. V gave up 6 bases and J gave up 3 bases; unmatched junction bases: 11. CDR3 length: 16 amino acids. Germline V gene data show CDR1 as MDHEN and CDR2 as SYDVKM. The DNA of the CDR3 is TGTGCCAGCAGCCCTGGGGGGTCTAGCGGGAGCTACGAGCAGTACTTC. Protein: CASSPGGSSGSYEQYF.

The chain uses TRBV27 and TRBJ2-2; 7 nucleotides agree with TRBD2. CDR3 size: 13 residues. Germline assignment: CDR1 MNHEY and CDR2 SMNVEV (reference sequence). V lost 7 bases, J lost 6 bases, and 5 bases stayed unmatched. The CDR3 nucleotides are TGTGCCAGCACCCCGGGGGGTGCCGGGGAGCTGTTTTTT. Protein product: CASTPGGAGELFF.

This clone was detected only a few times. Other DNA sequences from this sample encode an identical CDR3 as well. The CDR3: CASSPQENYGYTF. Written as DNA, the CDR3 is TGCGCCAGCAGCCCGCAGGAGAACTATGGCTACACCTTC. The chain uses TRBV4-1 and TRBJ1-2; D unresolved. The CDR3 runs 13 residues. Germline CDR1 MGHRA, CDR2 YSYEKL. Trimming stripped 4 bases from V and 2 bases from J, with 8 bases between.

The chain joins TRBV28 to TRBJ2-2; perhaps TRBD2 as D (6 bases). The V and J ends lost 3 bases and 7 bases respectively, with 21 bases between them. This CDR3 contains 17 residues. Germline loops: CDR1 MDHEN, CDR2 SYDVKM. The CDR3 is CASSFMSGTGINGELFF. CDR3 DNA sequence: TGTGCCAGCAGTTTCATGTCGGGGACTGGGATTAACGGGGAGCTGTTTTTT. The entire variable domain, with the rest obtained from reference TRBV28 and TRBJ2-2, is as follows: DVKVTQSSRYLVKRTGEKVFLECVQDMDHENMFWYRQDPGLGLRLIYFSYDVKMKEKGDIPEGYSVSREKKERFSLILESASTNQTSMYLCASSFMSGTGINGELFFGEGSRLTVL.

The rearrangement joins TRBV2 to TRBJ1-2, with D perhaps matching TRBD1 (6 bases). Deletions cut 8 bases from V and 2 bases from J, with 12 bases between. The germline V gene has CDR1 SNHLY and CDR2 FYNNEI. The CDR3 extends over 13 amino acids. The CDR3 spells CASPKTGNYGYTF. CDR3 nucleotide sequence: TGTGCCAGCCCCAAGACAGGAAACTATGGCTACACCTTC. Using reference TRBV2 and TRBJ1-2 for the parts outside the CDR3, the full variable domain is EPEVTQTPSHQVTQMGQEVILRCVPISNHLYFYWYRQILGQKVEFLVSFYNNEISEKSEIFDDQFSVERPDGSNFTLKIRSTKLEDSAMYFCASPKTGNYGYTFGSGTRLTVV.

The chain links TRBV2 to TRBJ2-5; D gene unclear. Germline lookup yields CDR1 SNHLY and CDR2 FYNNEI. The CDR3 is 13 residues long. Trimming left V 4 bases short and J 3 bases short, with 9 bases between. The chain's CDR3 is CASSGQSKETQYF. The DNA of the CDR3 is TGTGCCAGCAGTGGCCAGAGTAAAGAGACCCAGTACTTC.

Regarding this clone: This sample also contains other DNA sequences that code for the same CDR3. V is TRBV28 and J is TRBJ2-2, with D maybe TRBD1 (6 bases). Trimming stripped 6 bases from V and 4 bases from J, with 9 bases between. CDR3 size: 13 residues. Looked up from germline, CDR1 is MDHEN and CDR2 is SYDVKM. The CDR3, as DNA: TGTGCCAGCAGACGAGGGGGCACCGGGGAGCTGTTTTTT. Translation gives CASRRGGTGELFF.